Following are 24 T cell receptor beta chains from one sample sequenced in a study of T cells in Graves' hyperthyroidism and ophthalmopathy. There were TCR beta CDR3 regions amplified from RNA transcripts. With the HTBI primer set, the TCR CDR3 went through a first round of RT-PCR. TCRdb analysed the multiplex PCR reads with MiXCR anew, one entry per CDR3 protein. The table includes about 770,000 distinct CDR3 sequences, 18% detected once. Material for sequencing was blood. The receptors here all came from a woman in her 50s with Graves' hyperthyroidism that later progressed to Graves' ophthalmopathy.

This clonotype occurred a few times. V is TRBV5-1 and J is TRBJ2-4, with no clear D. Germline CDR1 is SGHRS and CDR2 is YFSETQ. The CDR3 spans 13 residues. With 0 bases removed from V and 6 bases from J, the gap between germline ends came to 7 bases. CDR3 nucleotides: TGCGCCAGCAGCTTGGCTCCCAGAAACATTCAGTACTTC. Residues: CASSLAPRNIQYF.

This clonotype occurred a few times. The chain recombines TRBV11-2 with TRBJ2-1; 9 bases fit TRBD1. The junction had 7 bases not matched to a gene; V was cut back by 6 bases and J by 4 bases. This CDR3 has 15 amino acids. CDR1 and CDR2 from the germline V gene are SGHAT and FQNNGV. The CDR3 DNA sequence: TGTGCCAGCAGTAAGGGGACAGGGAAGTACAATGAGCAGTTCTTC. Translating it yields CASSKGTGKYNEQFF.

The V gene is TRBV9, the J gene TRBJ1-2; the match to TRBD1 covers 9 bases. CDR3 length: 14 residues. Unmatched junction bases numbered 10, after V lost 5 bases and J lost 8 bases. Germline values: CDR1 SGDLS, CDR2 YYNGEE. CDR3 amino acids: CASRSSGTGSGYTF. In nucleotides, the CDR3 is TGTGCCAGCAGATCTTCCGGGACAGGGTCCGGCTACACCTTC. The entire variable domain, with the rest obtained from reference TRBV9 and TRBJ1-2, is as follows: DSGVTQTPKHLITATGQRVTLRCSPRSGDLSVYWYQQSLDQGLQFLIQYYNGEERAKGNILERFSAQQFPDLHSELNLSSLELGDSALYFCASRSSGTGSGYTFGSGTRLTVV.

The chain carries TRBV7-9 and TRBJ2-7, with D possibly matching TRBD1 (5 bases). Per the germline V gene, CDR1 is SEHNR and CDR2 is FQNEAQ (reference sequence). This CDR3 spans 16 amino acids. Trimming removed 5 bases at V and 7 bases at J, with 24 bases between. The CDR3 here is CASSPPSRAGLGEQYF. The CDR3 DNA is TGTGCCAGCAGCCCCCCCTCTCGGGCAGGGCTGGGGGAGCAGTACTTC.

This clonotype was picked up many times. The rearrangement uses TRBV11-2 and TRBJ1-3; D unclear. The CDR3 is 13 residues long. Trimming pared 8 bases from V and 4 bases from J, leaving 12 bases between. From germline, CDR1 is SGHAT and CDR2 FQNNGV. CDR3 DNA sequence: TGTGCCAGCCACGAAGCGAAGGGAAACACCATATATTTT. The encoded protein is CASHEAKGNTIYF.

This chain's CDR3 is CASSLAPSFGANVLTF. The DNA for the CDR3 is TGTGCCAGCAGCTTAGCGCCCAGTTTTGGGGCCAACGTCCTGACTTTC. The rearrangement uses TRBV7-9 and TRBJ2-6; unclear D gene. Trimming took 0 bases from V and 3 from J, leaving 9 bases between them. This CDR3 has 16 residues. Germline V gene lookup returns CDR1 SEHNR and CDR2 FQNEAQ (reference sequence).

The CDR3 DNA sequence: TGTGCCAGCAGCCTCTCCAGGACCCTGACGGAGACCCAGTACTTC. Residues: CASSLSRTLTETQYF. V and J are TRBV3-1 and TRBJ2-5; D uncertain. V lost 4 bases and J lost 5, with 17 bases in between. Germline CDR1 reads LGHDT; CDR2 reads YNNKEL (reference sequence). The CDR3 covers 15 residues.

The gene calls are TRBV7-6 and TRBJ1-4; D is undetermined. Germline lookup yields CDR1 SGHVS and CDR2 FNYEAQ. V dropped 4 bases and J dropped 6 bases, with 9 bases sitting between them. This CDR3 region has 13 residues. This chain's CDR3 is CASSWSPDEKLFF. CDR3 nucleotide sequence: TGTGCCAGCAGCTGGAGTCCGGATGAAAAACTGTTTTTT.

This clonotype came up a few times. The gene calls are TRBV4-1 and TRBJ1-1, with D maybe TRBD1 (5 bases). Germline lookup yields CDR1 MGHRA and CDR2 YSYEKL. The CDR3 runs 12 residues. The germline V and J ends were trimmed by 3 bases and 11 bases, with 13 bases remaining between them. The CDR3 loop is CASSQGGIGAFF. The CDR3 nucleotides read TGCGCCAGCAGCCAGGGGGGGATTGGGGCTTTCTTT.

This clonotype occurred a few times. The V call is TRBV10-3, the J call TRBJ1-2; perhaps TRBD1 as D (6 bases). The CDR3 has 14 residues. V lost 0 bases and J lost 7, with 12 bases in between. Germline V CDR1 and CDR2: ENHRY, SYGVKD. DNA of the CDR3: TGTGCCATCAGTGAGTCGAGGGGGACCGGTGGCTACACCTTC. Translation gives CAISESRGTGGYTF.

A few counts support this clonotype. The chain uses TRBV27 and TRBJ2-1; TRBD2 might be the D (6 bases). The V end was cut by 5 bases, the J end by 4 bases, with 12 bases between. Germline CDR1 and CDR2: MNHEY and SMNVEV (reference sequence). CDR3 size: 14 residues. The CDR3 nucleotides read TGTGCCAGCAGTGTGGGGGGTCGGTACAATGAGCAGTTCTTC. It translates to CASSVGGRYNEQFF.

In its sample, this clonotype was seen many times. This chain links TRBV20-1 with TRBJ2-5; 8 bases map to TRBD2. The trim removed 3 bases at V and 5 bases at J, leaving 11 bases unmatched. CDR1 is DFQATT, CDR2 SNEGSKA, per germline (reference sequence). CDR3 length: 15 residues. As DNA, the CDR3 is TGCAGTGCTAGCCCTTCGAGCGGGGGCGGGGAGACCCAGTACTTC. This translates into CSASPSSGGGETQYF.

This clonotype came up a few times. The chain uses TRBV29-1 and TRBJ2-7; maybe TRBD2 (5 bases). The CDR3 spans 14 residues. V lost 0 bases, J lost 2 bases, and 11 bases lay in between. Per germline, CDR1 SQVTM and CDR2 ANQGSEA. The CDR3: CSVEDTGETYEQYF. CDR3 bases: TGCAGCGTTGAAGATACCGGGGAAACCTACGAGCAGTACTTC.

Comments on this clonotype: A read error may account for a junction end that differs from germline. The genes are TRBV11-3 and TRBJ2-1, with D possibly called TRBD1 or TRBD2 (6 bases each). Germline V gives CDR1 SGHNT, CDR2 YENEEA. The CDR3 totals 15 residues. The CDR3: CSSSLGGDTGSEQFF. CDR3 DNA sequence: TGTTCCAGCAGCTTAGGCGGGGACACCGGGAGTGAGCAGTTCTTC.

The V and J genes are TRBV30 and TRBJ2-7, with D possibly TRBD1 on 6 matching bases. The CDR3 covers 14 residues. CDR1 and CDR2 (germline): GTSNPN, SVGIG (reference sequence). V lost 0 bases and J 4 bases, leaving 13 bases between the germline ends. CDR3 protein: CAWSVLTGQYEQYF. CDR3 DNA sequence: TGTGCCTGGAGTGTACTGACAGGCCAATACGAGCAGTACTTC.

This clonotype was counted ten times or more. The rearrangement uses TRBV7-9 and TRBJ2-3; 10 bases agree with TRBD1. Germline values: CDR1 SEHNR, CDR2 FQNEAQ (reference sequence). V was clipped by 3 bases and J by 1 base; unmatched bases: 4. This CDR3 contains 16 residues. CDR3 in DNA: TGTGCCAGCAGCTTTCCCGGGACAGGGGGCACAGATACGCAGTATTTT. Translation gives CASSFPGTGGTDTQYF.

The chain has TRBV5-1 and TRBJ2-1, with TRBD2 identical over 12 bases. Germline-derived CDR1 and CDR2 are SGHRS and YFSETQ. V shed 0 bases, J shed 7 bases, and the junction held 8 bases outside the gene matches. This CDR3 has 17 amino acids. DNA of the CDR3: TGCGCCAGCAGCTTGGCCGAGGATACTAGCGGGGGGAATGAGCAGTTCTTC. This sequence encodes CASSLAEDTSGGNEQFF.

This clonotype was observed at least ten times. The chain links TRBV2 to TRBJ2-3, with D tentatively TRBD2 (6 bases). Germline V gene lookup returns CDR1 SNHLY and CDR2 FYNNEI. The CDR3 runs to 15 residues. Trimming removed 0 bases at V and 6 bases at J, with 13 bases between. As DNA, the CDR3 is TGTGCCAGCAGTGAAGCTGGGGGGATCCGCGATACGCAGTATTTT. Residues: CASSEAGGIRDTQYF.

About this clonotype itself: A much larger clone differs by one base, so this may be a read error. The chain uses TRBV19 and TRBJ1-5; 7 nucleotides match TRBD1. Per the germline V gene, CDR1 is LNHDA and CDR2 is SQIVND (reference sequence). V was pared by 0 bases and J by 0 bases, with 5 bases of the junction left unmatched. The CDR3 has 17 amino acids. Here the CDR3 reads CASSIDRQGLSNQPQHF. Written as DNA, the CDR3 is TGTGCCAGTAGTATAGATCGACAGGGCCTTAGCAATCAGCCCCAGCATTTT.

Ten or more counts support this clonotype. The rearrangement links TRBV6-6 to TRBJ1-1; 11 nucleotides match TRBD1. CDR1 and CDR2 (germline): MNHNY, SVGAGI (reference sequence). The CDR3 totals 15 residues. V shed 2 bases and J 6 bases; nucleotides not matched to a gene: 5. CDR3: CASSYEDRGLAEAFF. Here the CDR3 DNA reads TGTGCCAGCAGTTACGAGGACAGGGGGCTGGCTGAAGCTTTCTTT.

The rearrangement links TRBV18 to TRBJ2-7; 8 nucleotides match TRBD1. CDR1 and CDR2 (germline): KGHSH, LQKENI. The ends lost 3 bases at V and 4 bases at J; junction bases unmatched: 8. This CDR3 region has 15 residues. The DNA for the CDR3 is TGTGCCAGCTCACCCCCGGGACAGGCCTCATACGAGCAGTACTTC. This sequence encodes CASSPPGQASYEQYF.

The gene calls are TRBV3-1 and TRBJ2-7; 7 bases are a match to TRBD1. The trim removed 6 bases at V and 1 base at J, leaving 9 bases unmatched. CDR3 length: 15 residues. Germline V gives CDR1 LGHDT, CDR2 YNNKEL (reference sequence). DNA for the CDR3: TGTGCCAGCAGACCGACAGGGCTAGGGTCCTACGAGCAGTACTTC. This translates into CASRPTGLGSYEQYF.

The chain carries TRBV27 and TRBJ2-7; D ambiguous. The CDR3 sequence is 13 residues long. The V and J ends lost 4 bases and 4 bases respectively, with 11 bases between them. Germline V lookup: CDR1 MNHEY, CDR2 SMNVEV (reference sequence). CDR3: CASSYTEKYEQYF. For the CDR3, the DNA is TGTGCCAGCAGTTACACAGAAAAGTACGAGCAGTACTTC.

The chain is built from TRBV9 and TRBJ2-5; D gene uncertain. Trimming left V 0 bases short and J 7 bases short, with 10 bases between. Germline V gene lookup returns CDR1 SGDLS and CDR2 YYNGEE. The CDR3 is made up of 13 amino acids. CDR3 sequence reads: CASSVGAERTQYF. The DNA for the CDR3 is TGTGCCAGCAGCGTAGGTGCGGAAAGGACCCAGTACTTC.